The source of this TCR beta chain is a study of T cell responses to AZD1222 COVID-19 vaccine. At the level of the study: Timing groups of about 4 and about 12 weeks for second doses were pooled.

Points on this clone: Its antigen is as yet unknown.

The repertoire was sequenced with immunoSEQ multiplex PCR; TCRdb's copy has only in-frame clones and lacks some. The sample includes 100,000 to 130,000 clones, roughly 89% seen only once; the top ten take approximately 22%. Whole-study results and caveats: Compared with day 0, the breadth and depth of the Spike-specific TCR repertoire rose significantly after two doses of AZD1222.

Germline CDR1 MNHEY, CDR2 SVGEGT. The germline V and J ends were trimmed by 2 bases and 2 bases, with 6 bases remaining between them. The CDR3 length is 13 residues. Sequenced here: peripheral blood, sampled on day 0 of AZD1222 vaccination. This receptor was taken from an adult in good health. The chain is built from TRBV6-2 or TRBV6-3 and TRBJ1-1; no clear D. The CDR3 nucleotides read TGTGCCAGCAGTTACACCGGAAACACTGAAGCTTTCTTT. Its protein product is CASSYTGNTEAFF.